The 21 T cell receptor beta chains below were found in one sample sequenced in a study of Ad26.COV2.S vaccination and SARS-CoV-2 variants. Regarding treatment: some 20 received Ad26.COV2.S at low or high dose, single or two shots; 5 received placebo; per-sample allocation not given. Sampling took place 63 days after the first vaccine or placebo injection. Clones were sequenced by immunoSEQ multiplex PCR, and TCRdb holds only the in-frame ones, with some missing. The sample contains about 280,000 clones, around 87% of which appear only once. Specimen: peripheral blood, collected in a trial of Ad26.COV2.S vaccine versus placebo. All receptors come from a person between 18 and 65 years old who received the Ad26.COV2.S COVID-19 vaccine or a placebo.

The CDR3 region has the DNA TGTGCCAGCAGCATTATCGGACAGGAAAAAGGGGACACTGAAGCTTTCTTT. This sequence encodes CASSIIGQEKGDTEAFF. The V call is TRBV21-1, the J call TRBJ1-1; the D segment call TRBD1 is taken from the table without a DNA check. TRBV21-1 is annotated as a pseudogene. The CDR3 runs to 17 residues.

CDR3 nucleotide sequence: TGCGCCAGCAGCCCAGAGGGAAGCAAAAACATTCAGTACTTC. This sequence encodes CASSPEGSKNIQYF. The chain uses TRBV5-1 and TRBJ2-4; D may be TRBD2 (5 bases). Trimming removed 4 bases at V and 3 bases at J, with 11 bases between. The CDR3 is made up of 14 amino acids. Germline lookup yields CDR1 SGHRS and CDR2 YFSETQ.

The chain links TRBV30 to TRBJ1-2; D unclear. This CDR3 is 13 amino acids long. Germline values: CDR1 GTSNPN, CDR2 SVGIG (reference sequence). The germline V and J ends were trimmed by 0 bases and 6 bases, with 11 bases remaining between them. This CDR3 reads CAWSVAEGNGYTF. The CDR3 DNA reads as TGTGCCTGGAGTGTCGCTGAAGGGAATGGCTACACCTTC. Using reference TRBV30 and TRBJ1-2 for the parts outside the CDR3, the full variable domain is SQTIHQWPATLVQPVGSPLSLECTVEGTSNPNLYWYRQAAGRGLQLLFYSVGIGQISSEVPQNLSASRPQDRQFILSSKKLLLSDSGFYLCAWSVAEGNGYTFGSGTRLTVV.

This chain connects TRBV19 to TRBJ2-6, with D maybe TRBD2 (7 bases). Trimming stripped 3 bases from V and 0 bases from J, with 18 bases between. Germline V CDR1 and CDR2: LNHDA, SQIVND (reference sequence). The CDR3 has 19 amino acids. The CDR3 nucleotides read TGTGCCAGTAGTATGGGAGGGGGAACTTATCTCTCTGGGGCCAACGTCCTGACTTTC. This translates into CASSMGGGTYLSGANVLTF.

The rearrangement uses TRBV30 and TRBJ1-2, with D uncertain. Germline lookup yields CDR1 GTSNPN and CDR2 SVGIG (reference sequence). CDR3 length: 11 residues. V dropped 5 bases and J dropped 8 bases, with 12 bases sitting between them. The CDR3 loop is CAWWMREGYTF. In DNA form, the CDR3 reads TGTGCCTGGTGGATGAGGGAAGGCTACACCTTC.

V and J are TRBV7-2 and TRBJ2-3; TRBD2 matches 11 bases. The CDR3 spans 15 residues. The J segment lost 6 bases and the V segment lost 5 bases, leaving 7 bases of the junction unmatched. CDR1 and CDR2 (germline): SGHTA, FQGNSA. CDR3 protein: CASSPLSGGADTQYF. In DNA form, the CDR3 reads TGTGCCAGCAGCCCCCTTAGCGGGGGGGCCGATACGCAGTATTTT.

Note on this clone: Other DNA sequences in the sample encode the same CDR3. The chain is built from TRBV29-1 and TRBJ1-1; D uncertain. CDR3 length: 11 amino acids. Trimming took off 3 bases at V and 4 bases at J, with 6 bases between the two ends. Germline CDR1 and CDR2: SQVTM and ANQGSEA. CDR3 protein: CSVDGGTEAFF. CDR3 nucleotides: TGCAGCGTTGATGGTGGCACTGAAGCTTTCTTT.

This clone was counted a few times. This rearrangement joins TRBV3-1 (or the pseudogene TRBV3-2) to TRBJ1-1; 9 nucleotides match TRBD1. This CDR3 has 15 residues. The ends lost 3 bases at V and 3 bases at J; junction bases unmatched: 5. Germline V lookup: CDR1 LGHDT, CDR2 YNNKEL (reference sequence). The CDR3 DNA follows: TGTGCCAGCAGCCAGGGGACAGGGTCGGACACTGAAGCTTTCTTT. It codes for CASSQGTGSDTEAFF.

This chain links TRBV7-9 with TRBJ2-1; D is unclear. Germline CDR1 reads SEHNR; CDR2 reads FQNEAQ (reference sequence). V lost 1 base, J lost 5 bases, and 12 bases lay in between. CDR3 size: 15 residues. This chain's CDR3 is CASSLDFKQHNEQFF. CDR3 coding DNA: TGTGCCAGCAGCTTAGATTTTAAACAGCACAATGAGCAGTTCTTC.

The J gene is TRBJ2-4, the V gene TRBV18; a weak D match, TRBD1 (5 bases). This CDR3 has 17 amino acids. In germline, CDR1 is KGHSH, CDR2 LQKENI. V was trimmed by 4 bases and J by 0 bases, leaving 16 bases between them. This CDR3 is CASSRDSTLLAKNIQYF. The CDR3 region has the DNA TGTGCCAGCTCACGAGACAGCACCCTTCTAGCCAAAAACATTCAGTACTTC.

The chain employs TRBV4-1 and TRBJ2-1; 10 nucleotides align to TRBD2. Germline V gene sequence: CDR1 MGHRA, CDR2 YSYEKL. CDR3 size: 16 residues. J gave up 2 bases and V 6 bases, and 7 bases lay outside the gene matches. The CDR3 reads CASRDTSGMTYNEQFF. CDR3 in DNA: TGCGCCAGCAGGGATACTAGCGGGATGACCTACAATGAGCAGTTCTTC.

The chain combines TRBV27 with TRBJ1-3; the D is unclear. The V gene's germline CDR1 is MNHEY and CDR2 SMNVEV (reference sequence). Trimming left V 1 base short and J 0 bases short, with 7 bases between. This CDR3 comprises 15 residues. CDR3 DNA: TGTGCCAGCAGTTTATTTGGCAACTCTGGAAACACCATATATTTT. Translating gives CASSLFGNSGNTIYF.

The J gene is TRBJ1-1, the V gene TRBV7-8; 8 nucleotides align to TRBD1. The germline V gene has CDR1 SGHVS and CDR2 FQNEAQ. J gave up 4 bases and V 5 bases, and 6 bases lay outside the gene matches. This CDR3 is built from 14 residues. The CDR3 bases are TGTGCCAGCAGCACGGACAGGGTGACCACTGAAGCTTTCTTT. Its protein is CASSTDRVTTEAFF.

The V and J genes are TRBV4-3 and TRBJ1-4; a possible D gene is TRBD1 (6 bases). This CDR3 has 15 residues. Germline lookup yields CDR1 LGHNA and CDR2 YSLEER. Trimming removed 1 base from V and 3 bases from J, with 9 bases in between. CDR3 in DNA: TGCGCCAGCAGCCAAGTCAGGGGAGCTAATGAAAAACTGTTTTTT. Protein sequence: CASSQVRGANEKLFF.

This clone showed up just a few times. The chain combines TRBV19 with TRBJ1-5; D is unclear. V lost 3 bases and J lost 5, with 14 bases in between. This CDR3 region has 15 residues. Germline V lookup: CDR1 LNHDA, CDR2 SQIVND (reference sequence). CDR3 coding DNA: TGTGCCAGTAGTATGGAGGGTTTACCACATCAGCCCCAGCATTTT. Translation gives CASSMEGLPHQPQHF. Drawing the rest from reference TRBV19 and TRBJ1-5, the complete variable domain is DGGITQSPKYLFRKEGQNVTLSCEQNLNHDAMYWYRQDPGQGLRLIYYSQIVNDFQKGDIAEGYSVSREKKESFPLTVTSAQKNPTAFYLCASSMEGLPHQPQHFGDGTRLSIL.

The chain uses TRBV5-1 and TRBJ2-3; D unclear. Trimming stripped 4 bases from V and 6 bases from J, with 9 bases between. This CDR3 region has 12 residues. Germline V gene data show CDR1 as SGHRS and CDR2 as YFSETQ. For the CDR3, the DNA is TGCGCCAGCAGCGTTTCTCGGGATACGCAGTATTTT. Translated, it gives CASSVSRDTQYF.

The chain links TRBV6-5 to TRBJ1-3; a possible D gene is TRBD1 (5 bases). Trimming cost V 6 bases and J 0 bases, with 12 bases left between them. The CDR3 loop spans 15 amino acids. Germline V gene data show CDR1 as MNHEY and CDR2 as SVGAGI. The CDR3 region has the DNA TGTGCCAGCAGACGAGACAGCTTCTCTGGAAACACCATATATTTT. Protein product: CASRRDSFSGNTIYF.

The genes are TRBV30 and TRBJ1-1; D gene uncertain. V was cut by 1 base and J by 3 bases, with 6 bases left in between. This CDR3 is built from 12 residues. Germline assignment: CDR1 GTSNPN and CDR2 SVGIG (reference sequence). The CDR3 DNA is TGTGCCTGGAGTGATAGAGACACTGAAGCTTTCTTT. Translation: CAWSDRDTEAFF.

The genes are TRBV6-6 and TRBJ2-1; no clear D gene. The V gene's germline CDR1 is MNHNY and CDR2 SVGAGI (reference sequence). The CDR3 has 13 amino acids. Deletions cut 5 bases from V and 2 bases from J, with 7 bases between. CDR3 protein: CASSPGTYNEQFF. For the CDR3, the DNA is TGTGCCAGCAGTCCGGGTACCTACAATGAGCAGTTCTTC.

The chain joins TRBV5-1 to TRBJ2-3; D unresolved. Trimming removed 4 bases at V and 3 bases at J, with 9 bases between. Germline CDR1 SGHRS, CDR2 YFSETQ. The CDR3 totals 13 residues. This chain's CDR3 is CASSPLVTDTQYF. Here the CDR3 DNA reads TGCGCCAGCAGCCCGTTGGTAACAGATACGCAGTATTTT.

The CDR3 region has the DNA TGTGCCAGTAGTACTCCCGGCAGGCCGATAGGCTATGGCTACACCTTC. It is translated as CASSTPGRPIGYGYTF. The chain links TRBV19 to TRBJ1-2, with no clear D. Trimming left V 4 bases short and J 4 bases short, with 19 bases between. Germline CDR1 reads LNHDA; CDR2 reads SQIVND (reference sequence). The CDR3 sequence is 16 residues long.